Each of the 5 T cell receptor beta chains below was sequenced from the same sample in a study of T-cell reconstitution after alpha-beta-depleted transplantation in children. Study-wide results and caveats: One year after transplant, T-cell counts and diversity came mostly from newly produced T cells.

TCRbeta library construction was performed incorporating unique molecular identifiers. TCRdb re-derived calls from the PCR reads in MiXCR, one entry per CDR3 protein. The sample lists about 300,000 distinct CDR3 sequences; about 7.3% were seen once. Antigens of these TCRs are unknown. Sequencing was performed on peripheral blood, taken 360 days after TCRalphabeta/CD19-depleted stem cell transplant. These receptors came from a female patient aged 2-15 years who had a stem cell transplant for Fanconi anemia, so the T cells may come from the graft donor.

This clonotype was recorded many times. The chain couples TRBV12-3 or TRBV12-4 to TRBJ2-3, with D uncertain. Trimming took off 7 bases at V and 1 base at J, with 15 bases between the two ends. CDR3 length equals 15 residues. The CDR3 reads CASTRHSGGTDTQYF. The CDR3 region has the DNA TGTGCCAGCACTCGACACTCTGGGGGCACAGATACGCAGTATTTT.

The rearrangement links TRBV5-4 to TRBJ1-1, with TRBD1 as a possible D gene (6 bases). V dropped 2 bases and J dropped 2 bases, with 13 bases sitting between them. This CDR3 has 15 amino acids. CDR1 SGHNT and CDR2 YYREEE come from the germline V gene (reference sequence). This chain's CDR3 is CASSLGQRANTEAFF. CDR3 bases: TGTGCCAGCAGCTTAGGACAGCGAGCTAACACTGAAGCTTTCTTT.

V gene TRBV3-1 combines with J gene TRBJ2-7; 10 nucleotides match TRBD1. Germline values: CDR1 LGHDT, CDR2 YNNKEL (reference sequence). The CDR3 is 16 amino acids. V gave up 3 bases and J gave up 3 bases; unmatched junction bases: 8. CDR3 DNA sequence: TGTGCCAGCAGCCACCCCGGGACAGGGGACTACTACGAGCAGTACTTC. Translating it yields CASSHPGTGDYYEQYF.

The chain has TRBV7-9 and TRBJ2-7; D assignment may be TRBD1 or TRBD2 (5 bases each). Trimming removed 7 bases at V and 5 bases at J, with 15 bases between. Per germline, CDR1 SEHNR and CDR2 FQNEAQ (reference sequence). The CDR3 spans 13 residues. In DNA, the CDR3 is TGTGCCAGCACCTCTGGGGGACGCGACGAGCAGTACTTC. It translates to CASTSGGRDEQYF.

This clonotype was observed at least ten times. The chain recombines TRBV6-5 with TRBJ1-4; a possible D gene is TRBD1 (6 bases). The germline V and J ends were trimmed by 7 bases and 7 bases, with 13 bases remaining between them. From germline, CDR1 is MNHEY and CDR2 SVGAGI. The CDR3 is 13 residues long. CDR3 in amino acids: CASTDSGFEKLFF. Here the CDR3 DNA reads TGTGCCAGCACGGACAGTGGATTTGAAAAACTGTTTTTT.